These T cell receptor beta chains were read from a single sample in a study of breast tumors, draining lymph nodes, adjacent tissues. One entry per CDR3 protein results from TCRdb running MiXCR on the multiplex PCR reads. The table includes roughly 100,000 distinct CDR3 sequences, 30% detected once. Source material: axillary lymph node tissue. Every receptor here comes from a female donor with breast cancer. Some clones in this sample may be carry-over from other donors' samples. CDR3s include the opening cysteine and the closing phenylalanine or tryptophan. The order of the fields is D gene, J gene, clone size, V gene, CDR3 protein, CDR3 DNA. D genes are given only for firm matches. For some rows the clone size is stated as once, few or many, or as a class when expanded; others skip it.

D: -; J: TRBJ1-2; size: many; V: TRBV3-2; CDR3: CASSQDRRSPYYGYTF; DNA: TGTGCCAGCAGCCAAGATAGGAGAAGCCCTTACTATGGCTACACCTTC
D: -; J: TRBJ2-3; size: -; V: TRBV10-1; CDR3: CASSEGGAKADTQYF; DNA: TGCGCCAGCAGTGAGGGGGGTGCGAAGGCGGATACGCAGTATTTT
D: TRBD2; J: TRBJ2-3; size: many; V: TRBV11-2; CDR3: CASSLDPAGGSTDTQYF; DNA: TGTGCCAGCAGCTTAGATCCCGCGGGGGGTAGCACAGATACGCAGTATTTT
D: -; J: TRBJ2-7; size: many; V: TRBV9; CDR3: CASSADRDAYEQYF; DNA: TGTGCCAGCAGCGCTGACCGGGACGCCTACGAGCAGTACTTC
D: TRBD2; J: TRBJ2-5; size: many; V: TRBV3-1; CDR3: CASSRLGLGEETQYF; DNA: TGTGCCAGCAGCCGACTGGGACTAGGGGAAGAGACCCAGTACTTC
D: TRBD1; J: TRBJ2-5; size: many; V: TRBV5-1; CDR3: CASNLLGTAQETQYF; DNA: TGCGCCAGCAACCTACTTGGGACAGCTCAAGAGACCCAGTACTTC
D: TRBD1; J: TRBJ1-6; size: many; V: TRBV9; CDR3: CASSGQGTSPLHF; DNA: TGTGCCAGCAGCGGACAGGGAACCTCACCCCTCCACTTT
D: TRBD1; J: TRBJ2-3; size: -; V: TRBV6-4; CDR3: CASSGQGADTQYF; DNA: TGTGCCAGCAGCGGACAGGGGGCAGATACGCAGTATTTT
D: -; J: TRBJ1-2; size: -; V: TRBV7-6; CDR3: CASSLGTRRVEKANYGYTF; DNA: TGTGCCAGCAGCTTGGGGACTCGGAGGGTGGAAAAAGCTAACTATGGCTACACCTTC
D: TRBD1; J: TRBJ2-5; size: many; V: TRBV5-1; CDR3: CASSLGQGPETQYF; DNA: TGCGCCAGCAGCTTAGGACAGGGCCCTGAGACCCAGTACTTC
D: -; J: TRBJ2-5; size: many; V: TRBV12-3/TRBV12-4; CDR3: CASRCTPQETQYF; DNA: TGTGCCAGCAGGTGCACCCCCCAAGAGACCCAGTACTTC
D: -; J: TRBJ1-6; size: -; V: TRBV7-2; CDR3: CASSLVVGRALHF; DNA: TGTGCCAGCAGCTTAGTCGTGGGAAGGGCCCTCCACTTT
D: -; J: TRBJ1-2; size: many; V: TRBV6-5; CDR3: CASSYSMSGRTYDGYTF; DNA: TGTGCCAGCAGTTACTCGATGTCGGGTAGGACCTATGATGGCTACACCTTC
D: TRBD1; J: TRBJ1-5; size: many; V: TRBV5-6; CDR3: CASSLFSGTGLYQPQHF; DNA: TGTGCCAGCAGCTTGTTTTCGGGGACAGGTCTTTATCAGCCCCAGCATTTT
D: TRBD1; J: TRBJ2-7; size: few; V: TRBV28; CDR3: CASSLGVPGQGFSYEQYF; DNA: TGTGCCAGCAGTTTAGGGGTCCCGGGACAGGGGTTTTCATACGAGCAGTACTTC
D: -; J: TRBJ2-7; size: -; V: TRBV5-4; CDR3: CASSPGVGYEQYF; DNA: TGTGCCAGCAGCCCGGGAGTGGGCTATGAGCAGTACTTC
D: -; J: TRBJ2-7; size: many; V: TRBV10-3; CDR3: CAIRMTGGYEQYF; DNA: TGTGCCATCAGGATGACAGGCGGCTACGAGCAGTACTTC
D: TRBD1; J: TRBJ1-2; size: -; V: TRBV20-1; CDR3: CSAPKTGGSYNGYTF; DNA: TGCAGTGCTCCAAAGACAGGGGGCTCCTACAATGGCTACACCTTC
D: TRBD1; J: TRBJ1-1; size: many; V: TRBV29-1; CDR3: CSVDPGTGWNTEAFF; DNA: TGCAGCGTCGATCCCGGGACAGGGTGGAACACTGAAGCTTTCTTT
D: -; J: TRBJ2-7; size: many; V: TRBV9; CDR3: CASSVDGNSYEQYF; DNA: TGTGCCAGCAGCGTAGATGGCAACTCCTACGAGCAGTACTTC
D: TRBD2; J: TRBJ2-5; size: many; V: TRBV7-6; CDR3: CASSSSHRGAQYF; DNA: TGTGCCAGCAGCTCGTCCCACCGGGGGGCCCAGTACTTC
D: -; J: TRBJ1-1; size: -; V: TRBV7-6; CDR3: CASSPSPRVRDTEAFF; DNA: TGTGCCAGCAGCCCGTCTCCTCGGGTCCGGGACACTGAAGCTTTCTTT
D: TRBD1; J: TRBJ1-5; size: many; V: TRBV30; CDR3: CAWSFGTGYGQPQHF; DNA: TGTGCCTGGAGTTTTGGGACAGGGTATGGTCAGCCCCAGCATTTT
D: TRBD1; J: TRBJ2-2; size: many; V: TRBV11-2; CDR3: CASSLRGQGRDTGELFF; DNA: TGTGCCAGCAGCTTACGCGGACAGGGGAGAGACACCGGGGAGCTGTTTTTT
D: TRBD2; J: TRBJ2-1; size: many; V: TRBV5-1; CDR3: CASSLTSGTIAYNEQFF; DNA: TGCGCCAGCAGCTTGACTAGCGGGACCATAGCTTACAATGAGCAGTTCTTC
D: -; J: TRBJ2-7; size: many; V: TRBV7-9; CDR3: CASSSPGQGLPPSYEQYF; DNA: TGTGCCAGCAGCTCGCCGGGACAAGGCCTCCCCCCTTCCTACGAGCAGTACTTC
D: TRBD1; J: TRBJ1-3; size: many; V: TRBV7-9; CDR3: CASSSTGPGNTIYF; DNA: TGTGCCAGCAGCTCGACAGGGCCTGGAAACACCATATATTTT
D: TRBD2; J: TRBJ2-7; size: many; V: TRBV20-1; CDR3: CSKSSLAGNYEQYF; DNA: TGCAGTAAGTCTTCACTAGCGGGAAACTACGAGCAGTACTTC
D: -; J: TRBJ1-4; size: many; V: TRBV2; CDR3: CASTPGEEKLFF; DNA: TGTGCCAGCACCCCAGGGGAAGAAAAACTGTTTTTT
D: TRBD2; J: TRBJ2-7; size: once; V: TRBV2; CDR3: CASSPGLAGASYEQYF; DNA: TGTGCCAGCAGCCCGGGACTAGCGGGGGCCTCCTACGAGCAGTACTTC
D: TRBD1; J: TRBJ1-1; size: -; V: TRBV9; CDR3: CASSVGQVMNTEAFF; DNA: TGTGCCAGCAGCGTCGGACAGGTTATGAACACTGAAGCTTTCTTT
D: -; J: TRBJ2-3; size: many; V: TRBV10-1; CDR3: CASSERVDRDTQYF; DNA: TGCGCCAGCAGTGAGAGAGTAGACAGGGATACGCAGTATTTT
D: TRBD2; J: TRBJ2-3; size: many; V: TRBV6-6; CDR3: CATEDFGGGTDTQYF; DNA: TGTGCCACCGAGGATTTTGGCGGGGGAACAGATACGCAGTATTTT
D: -; J: TRBJ1-2; size: many; V: TRBV12-3/TRBV12-4; CDR3: CASSLNRNYGYTF; DNA: TGTGCCAGCAGTCTGAATCGTAACTATGGCTACACCTTC
D: -; J: TRBJ2-2; size: many; V: TRBV11-1; CDR3: CASSLARRINTGELFF; DNA: TGTGCCAGCAGCTTAGCGCGCAGAATCAACACCGGGGAGCTGTTTTTT
D: -; J: TRBJ1-5; size: -; V: TRBV20-1; CDR3: CSARGMGPSQPQHF; DNA: TGCAGTGCTAGAGGAATGGGACCCAGCCAGCCCCAGCATTTT
D: -; J: TRBJ2-5; size: -; V: TRBV20-1; CDR3: CSARDGPGPETQYF; DNA: TGCAGTGCTAGAGATGGCCCGGGGCCAGAGACCCAGTACTTC
D: -; J: TRBJ1-2; size: many; V: TRBV30; CDR3: CAWSSGPYGYTF; DNA: TGTGCCTGGAGTTCGGGGCCCTATGGCTACACCTTC
D: TRBD2; J: TRBJ2-4; size: few; V: TRBV7-2; CDR3: CASSLVSGLAGGTQNIQYF; DNA: TGTGCCAGCAGCTTAGTCTCGGGACTAGCGGGGGGGACCCAAAACATTCAGTACTTC
D: TRBD2; J: TRBJ2-2; size: many; V: TRBV20-1; CDR3: CSASPSSGRSGTGELFF; DNA: TGCAGTGCTAGCCCCTCTAGCGGGAGGAGTGGAACCGGGGAGCTGTTTTTT
D: -; J: TRBJ2-5; size: -; V: TRBV10-3; CDR3: CAISVGGPQETQYF; DNA: TGTGCCATCAGTGTGGGGGGGCCCCAAGAGACCCAGTACTTC
D: TRBD1; J: TRBJ2-1; size: -; V: TRBV20-1; CDR3: CSAQQGAMGQFF; DNA: TGCAGTGCTCAGCAGGGGGCAATGGGGCAGTTCTTC
D: TRBD1; J: TRBJ1-1; size: few; V: TRBV5-1; CDR3: CASSWGQGGTEAFF; DNA: TGCGCCAGCAGCTGGGGACAGGGTGGGACTGAAGCTTTCTTT
D: TRBD1; J: TRBJ2-5; size: -; V: TRBV6-2/TRBV6-3; CDR3: CASSYSADRPQETQYF; DNA: TGTGCCAGCAGTTATTCCGCGGACAGGCCCCAAGAGACCCAGTACTTC
D: -; J: TRBJ2-3; size: many; V: TRBV20-1; CDR3: CSASWRASTDTQYF; DNA: TGCAGTGCTAGTTGGAGGGCTAGCACAGATACGCAGTATTTT